Listed here is a single T cell receptor (beta chain). Its cognate antigen is unknown. The record originates from a study of cytomegalovirus exposure and HLA in healthy donors. The PCR employed 60 Vbeta primers together with 13 Jbeta primers. Clones were sequenced by immunoSEQ multiplex PCR, and TCRdb holds only the in-frame ones, with some missing. The sample has over 85,000 clones, 81% seen once; the top ten hold about 4.9%. The CDR3 runs to 15 residues. Germline lookup yields CDR1 LNHDA and CDR2 SQIVND (reference sequence). The V end was cut by 5 bases, the J end by 2 bases, with 15 bases between. Notes on the study in general: The later analysis indicated that the majority of CMV-associated TCR beta chains appeared HLA-restricted. Later work showed greater clonal expansion in HLA-associated TCR beta chains than in equally common others.

Sequenced input: PBMCs. The chain uses TRBV19 and TRBJ1-2, with a possible D match to TRBD1 (6 bases). The receptor's source is a man aged 40-49 years in good health and CMV-seropositive. The CDR3: CASSDQGMHNYGYTF. The CDR3 region has the DNA TGTGCCAGTAGTGACCAGGGGATGCACAACTATGGCTACACCTTC.